This T cell receptor (beta chain) was captured by sequencing in a study of identical twins. This clonotype has just a few counts. Its specificity is unknown. TCRdb re-derived calls from the 5' RACE reads in MiXCR, one entry per CDR3 protein. The table has 1.5 million to 2 million distinct CDR3 sequences, 32% seen once. Study findings and constraints: Cord blood beta clonotypes present at high abundance carried fewer insertions; no such pattern appeared in memory repertoires. Twins shared beta out-of-frame sequences in excess, but this excess was weaker. Invariant MAIT and iNKT cells may have partly biased zero-insertion analyses. The study found that models underestimated out-of-frame TCR alpha sharing in monozygotic twins.

The sequence derives from a newborn girl in good health. Material for sequencing was cord blood.

CDR3 nucleotide sequence: TGTGCCAGCAGCTTGGGGTTCGGGACTAGACCTAATGAGCAGTTCTTC. It codes for CASSLGFGTRPNEQFF. The chain is built from TRBV7-9 and TRBJ2-1; TRBD2 agrees at 8 bases. The CDR3 loop spans 16 amino acids. CDR1 is SEHNR and CDR2 is FQNEAQ in the germline V gene (reference sequence). With 3 bases clipped from V and 7 bases from J, the junction kept 11 bases outside the gene matches.